This TCR beta chain was sequenced for a study of cytomegalovirus exposure and HLA in healthy donors. Overall study results and limits: The study designated 150 to 200 TCR beta chains cytomegalovirus-associated. In an earlier analysis, in several hundred donors, most V segments appeared productive either ~90% or ~30% of the time. A missense DCLRE1C variant was associated with V- and J-gene trimming of TCR beta chains in a later analysis, and an independent cohort replicated the association. CMV serostatus was the only immune exposure information that was available.

For this clone: Its target is unknown.

Use of 60 Vbeta and 13 Jbeta primers characterized the PCR. Profiled with immunoSEQ multiplex PCR; TCRdb holds only in-frame clones, not every one. The top ten clones hold about 0.78% of a sample with under 200,000 clones, approximately 78% of them seen once. With 0 bases removed from V and 6 bases from J, the gap between germline ends came to 7 bases. Germline CDR1 reads SGHRS; CDR2 reads YFSETQ. This CDR3 contains 13 residues. The source material was PBMCs. The receptor was isolated from a woman under 30 in good health and CMV-seronegative. The chain employs TRBV5-1 and TRBJ1-5, with D unresolved. The CDR3 nucleotides are TGCGCCAGCAGCTTGGCCGCGGGTCAGCCCCAGCATTTT. Translating gives CASSLAAGQPQHF.